This TCR beta chain is from a study of blood T cell repertoires in COVID-19. Germline V gene sequence: CDR1 SGHRS, CDR2 YFSETQ. V lost 0 bases and J 2 bases, leaving 8 bases between the germline ends. The CDR3 covers 14 residues. Here immunoSEQ multiplex PCR was the method, and the copy in TCRdb shows in-frame clones only, minus some. This sample yields under 70,000 clones, of which less than 80% are seen a single time; around a sixth belongs to the top ten. Sequenced input: peripheral blood. This TCR was sampled from a man aged 55 to 70 with acute or convalescent COVID-19. The chain is built from TRBV5-1 and TRBJ1-1; D not resolved. The CDR3 DNA follows: TGCGCCAGCAGCTTGGACGGGTATAACACTGAAGCTTTCTTT. Protein product: CASSLDGYNTEAFF.